The 18 T cell receptor beta chains below were found in one sample sequenced in a study of blood T cells in healthy people across ages. Alongside a J-beta primer mix, a sample-barcoded 5' primer served in a second PCR lasting about 7 to 12 cycles. TCRdb reanalysed the 5' RACE reads using MiXCR and keeps one entry per CDR3 protein. The sample lists fewer than 2,000,000 distinct CDR3 sequences, 35% to 50% occurring once. The sequenced sample was blood. Receptors originate from a human donor in good health.

The CDR3, as DNA: TGCGCCAGCAGCCGGACACCTAGCGGAGGGGACAATGAGCAGTTCTTC. Translated, it gives CASSRTPSGGDNEQFF. The chain is built from TRBV4-1 and TRBJ2-1, with TRBD2 matching over 7 bases. The junction had 11 bases not matched to a gene; V was cut back by 4 bases and J by 5 bases. The CDR3 has 16 amino acids. The germline V gene encodes CDR1 MGHRA and CDR2 YSYEKL.

The sample holds a few counts of this clonotype. This may be a read error, as it is one base from a much larger clone. The rearrangement links TRBV24-1 to TRBJ2-1; 9 nucleotides agree with TRBD1. The CDR3 totals 14 residues. The junction had 7 bases not matched to a gene; V was cut back by 8 bases and J by 6 bases. Germline V gives CDR1 KGHDR, CDR2 SFDVKD. In nucleotides, the CDR3 is TGTGCCACCAATGGCTGGACAGGGGCCAATGAGCAGTTCTTC. It codes for CATNGWTGANEQFF.

The sample holds a few counts of this clonotype. The rearrangement joins TRBV5-1 to TRBJ1-3; a possible D gene is TRBD1 (6 bases). Germline V lookup: CDR1 SGHRS, CDR2 YFSETQ. Trimming stripped 5 bases from V and 2 bases from J, with 14 bases between. This CDR3 contains 15 residues. The CDR3: CASSFTGTTGNTIYF. CDR3 coding DNA: TGCGCCAGCAGTTTTACAGGGACCACTGGAAACACCATATATTTT.

The V and J genes are TRBV9 and TRBJ2-3, with 12 bases matching TRBD2. V shed 0 bases and J 3 bases; nucleotides not matched to a gene: 5. The CDR3 has 17 amino acids. Germline V gene data show CDR1 as SGDLS and CDR2 as YYNGEE. The CDR3: CASSVGALAGGTDTQYF. The CDR3 DNA is TGTGCCAGCAGCGTAGGCGCACTAGCGGGGGGTACAGATACGCAGTATTTT. Looking up the rest from reference TRBV9 and TRBJ2-3 gives the full variable domain: DSGVTQTPKHLITATGQRVTLRCSPRSGDLSVYWYQQSLDQGLQFLIQYYNGEERAKGNILERFSAQQFPDLHSELNLSSLELGDSALYFCASSVGALAGGTDTQYFGPGTRLTVL.

This clonotype was seen at least ten times. The rearrangement links TRBV12-3 or TRBV12-4 to TRBJ2-7, with TRBD1 identical over 7 bases. The CDR3 loop spans 15 amino acids. With 1 base clipped from V and 0 bases from J, the junction kept 3 bases outside the gene matches. The CDR3 sequence: CASSLGDSRSYEQYF. In DNA form, the CDR3 reads TGTGCCAGCAGTTTAGGGGACAGCCGCTCCTACGAGCAGTACTTC.

This chain uses TRBV2 with TRBJ2-5, with 7 bases fitting TRBD1. The CDR3 consists of 13 residues. V was clipped by 4 bases and J by 5 bases; unmatched bases: 4. Germline assignment: CDR1 SNHLY and CDR2 FYNNEI. The CDR3 region has the DNA TGTGCCAGCAGTGGAACAGGGGATGAGACCCAGTACTTC. Its translation: CASSGTGDETQYF.

This clonotype was detected only a few times. J is TRBJ2-1 and V is TRBV24-1; TRBD1 matches at 8 bases. This CDR3 region has 14 residues. Unmatched junction bases numbered 5, after V lost 1 base and J lost 10 bases. Germline CDR1 reads KGHDR; CDR2 reads SFDVKD. The CDR3 nucleotides are TGTGCCACCAGTGATTTTGGGACAGGCGCAGAGCAGTTCTTC. Its protein product is CATSDFGTGAEQFF.

The chain carries TRBV28 and TRBJ2-4, with TRBD1 identical over 7 bases. The CDR3 has 15 residues. Trimming took 6 bases from V and 0 from J; bases not matched to a gene: 5. The germline V gene encodes CDR1 MDHEN and CDR2 SYDVKM. CDR3: CASRGQLAAKNIQYF. DNA for the CDR3: TGTGCCAGCAGGGGACAGTTAGCAGCCAAAAACATTCAGTACTTC.

This clonotype was recorded at least ten times. One junction end does not reproduce the germline sequence, and a read error may be involved. J is TRBJ1-2 and V is TRBV7-9, with D perhaps matching TRBD1 (6 bases). Germline V gene data show CDR1 as SEHNR and CDR2 as FQNEAQ (reference sequence). This CDR3 is 14 amino acids long. The CDR3: CASSFPGQSYGYTF. The CDR3 nucleotides are TGCGCCAGCAGCTTTCCCGGACAGAGCTATGGCTACACCTTC.

The chain employs TRBV7-2 and TRBJ2-5; D possibly corresponds to TRBD2 (5 bases). The CDR3 contains 14 residues. The V gene's germline CDR1 is SGHTA and CDR2 FQGNSA. Trimming pared 11 bases from V and 0 bases from J, leaving 16 bases between. CDR3 DNA: TGTGCCGGCTCAAGGCGGGTGGACCAAGAGACCCAGTACTTC. Translation: CAGSRRVDQETQYF.

Remarks on this clonotype: One junction end disagrees with the germline gene, perhaps due to a read error. The CDR3 DNA is TGTGTCAGCAGGTCCTCGGGGGGCGGTTCATACGAGCAGTACTTC. It specifies CVSRSSGGGSYEQYF. This chain links TRBV6-5 with TRBJ2-7; D might be TRBD2 (7 bases). Germline CDR1 is MNHEY and CDR2 is SVGAGI. There are 15 residues in the CDR3.

This clonotype has just a few counts. The gene calls are TRBV4-3 and TRBJ2-1; 9 nucleotides match TRBD1. The CDR3 runs to 16 residues. J lost 8 bases, V lost 2 bases, and 10 bases had no gene match. The germline gives CDR1 LGHNA, CDR2 YSLEER. CDR3 in amino acids: CASSQTPGQGPHEQFF. The CDR3 region has the DNA TGCGCCAGCAGCCAAACTCCGGGACAGGGACCCCATGAGCAGTTCTTC.

The chain carries TRBV4-1 and TRBJ2-1, with D perhaps TRBD2 (7 bases). The V gene's germline CDR1 is MGHRA and CDR2 YSYEKL. V was pared by 5 bases and J by 7 bases, with 15 bases between. This CDR3 is built from 14 residues. The CDR3 DNA sequence: TGCGCCAGCAGCGTCCACAGGGAGGGGAATGAGCAGTTCTTC. The encoded protein is CASSVHREGNEQFF.

The chain links TRBV15 to TRBJ1-5; D may be TRBD1 (6 bases). The V gene's germline CDR1 is LNHNV and CDR2 YYDKDF (reference sequence). Trimming cost V 4 bases and J 3 bases, with 10 bases left between them. The CDR3 totals 14 residues. As DNA, the CDR3 is TGTGCCACCAGCATTTACAGGGTCAATCAGCCCCAGCATTTT. This gives the protein CATSIYRVNQPQHF.

A word on this clonotype: One end of the junction fails to match germline, which may point to a read error. J is TRBJ1-5 and V is TRBV6-1; no clear D gene. The germline CDR1 and CDR2 sequences are MNHNS and SASEGT. The CDR3 has 15 amino acids. The chain's CDR3 is CASSRALGSNQPQQF. Here the CDR3 DNA reads TGTGCCAGCAGTAGAGCCCTTGGGAGCAATCAGCCCCAGCAGTTT.

This clonotype has a count of ten or more. The gene calls are TRBV29-1 and TRBJ1-5, with 8 bases fitting TRBD1. From germline, CDR1 is SQVTM and CDR2 ANQGSEA. V shed 0 bases and J 6 bases; nucleotides not matched to a gene: 1. CDR3 size: 13 residues. The CDR3 protein is CSVEEDRGQPQHF. As DNA, the CDR3 is TGCAGCGTTGAAGAAGACAGGGGTCAGCCCCAGCATTTT.

This clonotype was seen just once. The gene calls are TRBV20-1 and TRBJ2-7, with D possibly matching TRBD2 (7 bases). The CDR3 sequence is 14 residues long. CDR1 is DFQATT, CDR2 SNEGSKA, per germline (reference sequence). Trimming stripped 5 bases from V and 7 bases from J, with 21 bases between. CDR3 DNA sequence: TGCAGTGCTTCGACTAGCAGGGGATACAATGAGCAGTACTTC. Amino acid sequence: CSASTSRGYNEQYF.

The chain uses TRBV2 and TRBJ2-3, with TRBD2 as a possible D gene (6 bases). Germline V lookup: CDR1 SNHLY, CDR2 FYNNEI. This CDR3 contains 14 residues. Trimming stripped 4 bases from V and 2 bases from J, with 10 bases between. The CDR3 region has the DNA TGTGCCAGCAGTGCGGGACTGATCACAGATACGCAGTATTTT. Translation: CASSAGLITDTQYF.